This is a list of T cell receptor beta chains from one sample in a study of shared clonotypes between healthy human individuals. Clones were sequenced by immunoSEQ multiplex PCR, and TCRdb holds only the in-frame ones, with some missing. This table holds under 1 million clones, 95% to 97% found once. Input material: naive CD8+ T cells sorted from blood. All receptors come from a man under 40 in good health. Each CDR3 is given with its conserved first and last residue. The D gene is left open where the match is weak. Some rows have no size entry. The others give once, few or many, or a class for an expanded clone.

TGTGCCAGCAGCTTTCTAACGGAAGAGACCCAGTACTTC	CASSFLTEETQYF	TRBV5-4	13	TRBJ2-5	.	.
TGTGCCAGTAGTATAGAGTCCTACAATGAGCAGTTCTTC	CASSIESYNEQFF	TRBV19	13	TRBJ2-1	.	.
TGTGCCAGCACCCTAGCAGGTGTCGCTCCCGGGGAGCTGTTTTTT	CASTLAGVAPGELFF	TRBV7-9	15	TRBJ2-2	.	.
TGTGCCAGTAGTATTCGGACTAGCGGATACAATGAGCAGTTCTTC	CASSIRTSGYNEQFF	TRBV19	15	TRBJ2-1	TRBD2	.
TGTGCCAGCAGCTTAGCGCTTGGACTAGCTTACGAGCAGTACTTC	CASSLALGLAYEQYF	TRBV7-9	15	TRBJ2-7	TRBD2	.
TGTGCCAGCAGTCCCCGACTAGCTCTTGAGGATACGCAGTATTTT	CASSPRLALEDTQYF	TRBV27	15	TRBJ2-3	TRBD2	.
TGCGCCAGCAGCTTGGCCCTATTTTTCGAGGACAAGGTGGAGACCTACGAGCAGTACTTC	CASSLALFFEDKVETYEQYF	TRBV5-1	20	TRBJ2-7	.	.
TGTGCCAGCAGTTCACAGGGGGCGCTCAATGAGCAGTTCTTC	CASSSQGALNEQFF	TRBV28	14	TRBJ2-1	TRBD1	.
TGTGCCAGCAGTGAACCGAGCATTGGGGGCTATGGCTACACCTTC	CASSEPSIGGYGYTF	TRBV25-1	15	TRBJ1-2	.	.
TGCAGCGTTTCGTTTGACTATGGCTACACCTTC	CSVSFDYGYTF	TRBV29-1	11	TRBJ1-2	.	once
TGTGCCAGCAGCTCAGTGTTCCAGTTAAACACCGGGGAGCTGTTTTTT	CASSSVFQLNTGELFF	TRBV7-9	16	TRBJ2-2	.	.
TGTGCCAGCGGTGGGACAGGGGCTTTAAATAGCAATCAGCCCCAGCATTTT	CASGGTGALNSNQPQHF	TRBV27	17	TRBJ1-5	TRBD1	.
TGCAGCGCCAGGACTGAGAACACCGGGGAGCTGTTTTTT	CSARTENTGELFF	TRBV29-1	13	TRBJ2-2	.	.
TGTGCCAGCAGTCCGGCCTCGGCTTATAGCAATCAGCCCCAGCATTTT	CASSPASAYSNQPQHF	TRBV27	16	TRBJ1-5	.	.
TGTGCCAGCAGTGAAGGAGCCGGGGCCAACGTCCTGACTTTC	CASSEGAGANVLTF	TRBV25-1	14	TRBJ2-6	.	.
TGCGCCAGCAGCCAAGGCCCGGCGGTCTACGAGCAGTACTTC	CASSQGPAVYEQYF	TRBV4-1	14	TRBJ2-7	.	.
TGCGCCAGCAGTCAATCGGGTTTCCCGGACGAAAACATTCAGTACTTC	CASSQSGFPDENIQYF	TRBV23-1	16	TRBJ2-4	.	.
TGTGCCAGCAGCTCGGACAGGGACCTTTACAATGAGCAGTTCTTC	CASSSDRDLYNEQFF	TRBV11-2	15	TRBJ2-1	TRBD1	.
TGTGCCAGCAGCCCGATTGCAACTAATGAAAAACTGTTTTTT	CASSPIATNEKLFF	TRBV7-8	14	TRBJ1-4	.	.
TGTGCCAGCAGCCGTCGGGACGGACCAACCGGGGAGCTGTTTTTT	CASSRRDGPTGELFF	TRBV9	15	TRBJ2-2	.	.